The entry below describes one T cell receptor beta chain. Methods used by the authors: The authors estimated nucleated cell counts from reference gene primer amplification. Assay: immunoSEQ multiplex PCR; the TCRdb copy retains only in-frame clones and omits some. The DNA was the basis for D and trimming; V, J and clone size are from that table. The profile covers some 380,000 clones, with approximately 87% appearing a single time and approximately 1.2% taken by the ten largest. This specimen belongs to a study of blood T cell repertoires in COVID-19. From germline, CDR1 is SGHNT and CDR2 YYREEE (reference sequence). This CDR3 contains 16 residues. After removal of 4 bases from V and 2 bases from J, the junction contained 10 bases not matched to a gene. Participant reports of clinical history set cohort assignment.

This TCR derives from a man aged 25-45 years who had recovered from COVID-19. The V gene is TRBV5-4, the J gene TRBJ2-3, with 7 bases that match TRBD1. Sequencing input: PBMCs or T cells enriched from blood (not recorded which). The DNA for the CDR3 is TGTGCCAGCAGCCTTTTCGGGACAGCTCTCACAGATACGCAGTATTTT. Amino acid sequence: CASSLFGTALTDTQYF. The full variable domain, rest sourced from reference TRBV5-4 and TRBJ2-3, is ETGVTQSPTHLIKTRGQQVTLRCSSQSGHNTVSWYQQALGQGPQFIFQYYREEENGRGNFPPRFSGLQFPNYSSELNVNALELDDSALYLCASSLFGTALTDTQYFGPGTRLTVL.